The 17 T cell receptor beta chains in this list originate from one sample, sequenced in a study of neurological immune-mediated disorders. TCRdb recomputed calls from the 5' RACE reads with MiXCR, one row per CDR3 protein. Of 45,000 to 65,000 distinct CDR3 sequences in the sample, approximately 4% were seen once. Sequencing used PBMCs. These receptors originate from a man aged 45-65 years with multiple sclerosis.

In its sample, this clonotype was seen many times. The chain links TRBV5-5 to TRBJ2-7; no clear D. V lost 0 bases and J lost 2, with 3 bases in between. This CDR3 is built from 12 residues. The germline CDR1 and CDR2 sequences are SGHKS and YYEKEE (reference sequence). CDR3: CASSLAPYEQYF. DNA of the CDR3: TGTGCCAGCAGCTTGGCCCCCTACGAGCAGTACTTC. Drawing the rest from reference TRBV5-5 and TRBJ2-7, the complete variable domain is DAGVTQSPTHLIKTRGQQVTLRCSPISGHKSVSWYQQVLGQGPQFIFQYYEKEERGRGNFPDRFSARQFPNYSSELNVNALLLGDSALYLCASSLAPYEQYFGPGTRLTVT.

Many counts were recorded for this clonotype. The chain is built from TRBV12-3 or TRBV12-4 and TRBJ2-5, with 7 bases matching TRBD2. The V and J ends lost 5 bases and 1 base, in that order; junction bases with no gene match: 7. The CDR3 contains 15 residues. This chain's CDR3 is CASSTRRGGQETQYF. The DNA of the CDR3 is TGTGCCAGCAGTACCCGGCGCGGGGGCCAAGAGACCCAGTACTTC.

The gene calls are TRBV4-1 and TRBJ2-2; 9 bases line up with TRBD1. The germline CDR1 and CDR2 sequences are MGHRA and YSYEKL. With 5 bases clipped from V and 5 bases from J, the junction kept 9 bases outside the gene matches. The CDR3 consists of 16 residues. CDR3 region: CASSTRDRDPTGELFF. In DNA, the CDR3 is TGCGCCAGCAGCACTCGGGACAGGGATCCGACCGGGGAGCTGTTTTTT.

This clonotype was counted at least ten times. This chain uses TRBV20-1 with TRBJ1-1, with D possibly TRBD1 on 5 matching bases. Between the trimmed V and J ends, which lost 8 bases and 5 bases, there was a span of 21 bases. Per the germline V gene, CDR1 is DFQATT and CDR2 is SNEGSKA (reference sequence). The CDR3 is 14 amino acids. CDR3 in amino acids: CSLPQGATGTEAFF. CDR3 DNA sequence: TGCAGTCTTCCCCAGGGCGCCACGGGAACTGAAGCTTTCTTT.

This clonotype has a count of ten or more. J is TRBJ1-1 and V is TRBV11-2; the D gene is possibly TRBD1 (5 bases). The CDR3 has 16 amino acids. In germline, CDR1 is SGHAT, CDR2 FQNNGV. Trimming pared 0 bases from V and 4 bases from J, leaving 15 bases between. The CDR3 DNA follows: TGTGCCAGCAGCTTAGATGCAGGGCCGGGGGGCACTGAAGCTTTCTTT. Translating it yields CASSLDAGPGGTEAFF.

This clonotype appeared many times. This chain joins TRBV6-6 and TRBJ2-7; D unresolved. V lost 6 bases, J lost 0 bases, and 9 bases lay in between. The CDR3 length is 13 residues. Germline CDR1 and CDR2: MNHNY and SVGAGI (reference sequence). As DNA, the CDR3 is TGTGCCAGCAGGACTGGGGACTCCTACGAGCAGTACTTC. It is translated as CASRTGDSYEQYF.

This clonotype occurred many times. The V and J genes are TRBV20-1 and TRBJ2-7, with unresolved D. The CDR3 consists of 13 residues. V dropped 8 bases and J dropped 0 bases, with 14 bases sitting between them. Germline CDR1 DFQATT, CDR2 SNEGSKA (reference sequence). The CDR3: CSSEQASSYEQYF. The CDR3 DNA reads TGCAGTTCCGAGCAGGCGAGCTCCTACGAGCAGTACTTC.

The table lists this clonotype with many counts. The CDR3 loop reads CSAPRPHYNTFTDTQYF. In DNA form, the CDR3 reads TGCAGTGCCCCTCGCCCTCACTACAATACCTTCACAGATACGCAGTATTTT. This chain uses TRBV20-1 with TRBJ2-3; the D is unclear. The CDR3 totals 17 residues. Germline V gives CDR1 DFQATT, CDR2 SNEGSKA (reference sequence). Deletions cut 6 bases from V and 2 bases from J, with 24 bases between.

This clonotype came up many times. The rearrangement links TRBV5-5 to TRBJ2-1; D not certain. Germline V CDR1 and CDR2: SGHKS, YYEKEE (reference sequence). Trimming removed 2 bases at V and 8 bases at J, with 5 bases between. The CDR3 has 11 residues. The CDR3: CASSLEDEQFF. DNA for the CDR3: TGTGCCAGCAGCTTAGAGGATGAGCAGTTCTTC.

The chain carries TRBV3-1 and TRBJ2-7; D remains unclear. With 1 base removed from V and 6 bases from J, the gap between germline ends came to 13 bases. Germline lookup yields CDR1 LGHDT and CDR2 YNNKEL (reference sequence). The CDR3 length is 14 residues. In DNA, the CDR3 is TGTGCCAGCAGCCAAGGGCTAGGGCACGGCGAGCAGTACTTC. Translated: CASSQGLGHGEQYF.

There are many counts of this clonotype. The J gene is TRBJ1-2, the V gene TRBV18; D remains ambiguous. The CDR3 has 14 residues. Trimming left V 2 bases short and J 4 bases short, with 11 bases between. Germline lookup yields CDR1 KGHSH and CDR2 LQKENI. The CDR3 region is CASSPNTQGYGYTF. As DNA, the CDR3 is TGTGCCAGCTCACCAAACACCCAAGGCTATGGCTACACCTTC.

This clonotype was observed at least ten times. This chain connects TRBV20-1 to TRBJ2-5, with 7 bases fitting TRBD1. The CDR3 length is 15 residues. From germline, CDR1 is DFQATT and CDR2 SNEGSKA (reference sequence). V lost 6 bases, J lost 2 bases, and 12 bases stayed unmatched. The CDR3 reads CSATDASTGQETQYF. CDR3 DNA sequence: TGCAGTGCCACCGACGCTTCGACAGGGCAAGAGACCCAGTACTTC.

This clonotype was observed at least ten times. V and J are TRBV5-1 and TRBJ2-3, with a weak D call TRBD1 (5 bases). CDR1 is SGHRS and CDR2 is YFSETQ in the germline V gene. V lost 0 bases, J lost 1 base, and 9 bases lay in between. This CDR3 contains 15 residues. The CDR3 DNA is TGCGCCAGCAGCTTGGAAGGGGTACGCACAGATACGCAGTATTTT. It encodes CASSLEGVRTDTQYF.

This clonotype was seen at least ten times. The chain employs TRBV18 and TRBJ2-7, with 12 bases matching TRBD1. J gave up 4 bases and V 3 bases, and 4 bases lay outside the gene matches. The CDR3 loop spans 15 amino acids. Germline CDR1 and CDR2: KGHSH and LQKENI. CDR3 region: CASSPTGQGAYEQYF. The CDR3 DNA is TGTGCCAGCTCACCGACGGGACAGGGGGCTTACGAGCAGTACTTC.

This clonotype has ten or more counts. The chain is built from TRBV14 and TRBJ2-1; perhaps TRBD2 as D (5 bases). The ends were cut back, 1 base at V and 2 bases at J, with 12 bases in the middle. This CDR3 spans 16 amino acids. Germline CDR1 is SGHDN and CDR2 is FVKESK. Written as DNA, the CDR3 is TGTGCCAGCAGCCAAGGTGCGGGCCGCACCTACAATGAGCAGTTCTTC. The encoded protein is CASSQGAGRTYNEQFF.

Regarding this clonotype: With a much larger clone just one base away, this may be a read error. The rearrangement links TRBV7-9 to TRBJ1-1, with D maybe TRBD1 (5 bases). There are 12 residues in the CDR3. V gave up 8 bases and J gave up 12 bases, with 19 bases separating them. Germline V gene data show CDR1 as SEHNR and CDR2 as FQNEAQ (reference sequence). CDR3 region: CASGIKAGASFF. The CDR3 nucleotides read TGTGCCAGCGGGATTAAGGCCGGGGCGTCTTTCTTT.

This clonotype has at least ten counts. The gene calls are TRBV5-1 and TRBJ1-4; D remains unclear. This CDR3 is 14 amino acids long. The V end was cut by 4 bases, the J end by 4 bases, with 11 bases between. Germline V CDR1 and CDR2: SGHRS, YFSETQ. The CDR3 DNA reads as TGCGCCAGCAGCGAACCGGGAGGTAATGAAAAACTGTTTTTT. It is translated as CASSEPGGNEKLFF.